The 18 T cell receptor beta chains reported below all come from one sample, sequenced in a study of T cell clonality in common variable immunodeficiency (dated by TCRdb to 2013 to 2016). The library was produced with the immunoSEQ multiplex PCR assay. TCRdb took this table from immuneACCESS and kept in-frame rearrangements with V and J called. Such tables lack part of the clones; where checked against another copy, unresolved V genes explain under half of the gap, and the rest is unexplained. Across this sample, some 60,000 clones were tabulated and none appeared just once. The biggest ten clones account for about 1.5% of the sample. What was sequenced was peripheral blood mononuclear cells. The receptors stem from a person aged 18 to 69 in good health.

Note on this clone: The read gets to within 3 residues of the CDR3 end, and the germline J gene fills in the rest. V usage is TRBV5-1 and J usage is TRBJ2-1, with 8 bases fitting TRBD2. In germline, CDR1 is SGHRS, CDR2 YFSETQ. The CDR3 extends over 13 amino acids. The trim removed 6 bases at V and 4 bases at J, leaving 3 bases unmatched. The part of the CDR3 DNA that was read is TGCGCCAGCAACCCGGGGGGGTACAATGAG. Translated: CASNPGGYNE. The entire CDR3 reads CASNPGGYNEQFF.

This clone was seen many times. The CDR3 end lies 3 residues beyond the end of the read and is filled in from the germline J gene. V gene TRBV18 combines with J gene TRBJ2-3; 11 bases are shared with TRBD2. The length of the CDR3 is 17 residues. Germline V gene data show CDR1 as KGHSH and CDR2 as LQKENI. Trimming at V came to 0 bases and at J to 4 bases, leaving 6 bases not matched to a gene. Partial CDR3 DNA: TGTGCCAGCTCACCACCCCGACTAGCGGGAAATCCAGATACG. It specifies CASSPPRLAGNPDT. The complete CDR3 reads CASSPPRLAGNPDTQYF.

At least ten counts were recorded for this clone. Read sequence stops 3 residues before the CDR3 end, and the germline J gene provides the missing end. This chain joins TRBV5-1 and TRBJ2-3; 11 nucleotides line up with TRBD2. The CDR3 is made up of 17 amino acids. Germline assignment: CDR1 SGHRS and CDR2 YFSETQ. J gave up 2 bases and V 1 base, and 6 bases lay outside the gene matches. The CDR3: CASSLFVAGGLTDTQYF. The CDR3 DNA, read in part, is TGCGCCAGCAGCTTGTTTGTAGCGGGAGGGCTCACAGATACG.

In this sample, this clone turned up many times. The read terminates 3 residues ahead of where the CDR3 ends, so the germline J gene completes it. The chain joins TRBV7-2 to TRBJ2-3, with unresolved D. The CDR3 covers 13 residues. Trimming removed 4 bases at V and 4 bases at J, with 9 bases between. The germline V gene encodes CDR1 SGHTA and CDR2 FQGNSA. The CDR3 DNA, read in part, is TGTGCCAGCAGCTCCAATTTAGCAGATACG. It translates to CASSSNLADT. The full CDR3 is CASSSNLADTQYF.

This clone was detected ten times or more. The observed sequence ends 3 residues before the CDR3 terminus, with the missing tail filled in from the germline J gene. V and J are TRBV19 and TRBJ1-4; D is unclear. Trimming pared 4 bases from V and 0 bases from J, leaving 9 bases between. The CDR3 spans 15 residues. CDR1 and CDR2 from the germline V gene are LNHDA and SQIVND (reference sequence). The sequenced part of the CDR3 DNA is TGTGCCAGTAGTACCGCCTCGGCAACTAATGAAAAA. Translated, it gives CASSTASATNEK. In full, the CDR3 reads CASSTASATNEKLFF.

This clone has at least ten counts. The CDR3 extends 3 residues past the end of the read, so its final part is completed from the germline J gene. This chain links TRBV18 with TRBJ2-3; D gene ambiguous. V dropped 3 bases and J dropped 8 bases, with 12 bases sitting between them. CDR3 length: 13 amino acids. The V gene's germline CDR1 is KGHSH and CDR2 LQKENI. CDR3 bases read: TGTGCCAGCTCACCGTACGAACCTACTACG. Encoded protein: CASSPYEPTT. The CDR3, in full, reads CASSPYEPTTQYF.

This clone was counted at least ten times. Here the CDR3 reads CASSLGPGNEQFF. CDR3 DNA, as far as it was read: TGTGCCAGCAGCTTAGGGCCGGGCAATGAG. The chain carries TRBV7-6 and TRBJ2-1; D remains unclear. Read data end 3 residues before the CDR3 end; the end is taken from the germline J gene. Deletions cut 1 base from V and 6 bases from J, with 7 bases between. This CDR3 is 13 amino acids long. The germline V gene encodes CDR1 SGHVS and CDR2 FNYEAQ.

Many counts were recorded for this clone. The sequence runs out 3 residues before the end of the CDR3; the remainder is reconstructed from the germline J gene. V usage is TRBV20-1 and J usage is TRBJ2-2; no clear D. Trimming took 4 bases from V and 3 from J, leaving 9 bases between them. Germline V lookup: CDR1 DFQATT, CDR2 SNEGSKA (reference sequence). There are 13 residues in the CDR3. The CDR3 is CSAIDADTGELFF. The covered CDR3 bases are TGCAGTGCTATTGACGCGGACACCGGGGAG.

This clone occurred many times. The read stops 3 residues short of the end of the CDR3; the missing end is completed from the germline J gene. V usage is TRBV9 and J usage is TRBJ2-7; TRBD2 matches at 7 bases. The V gene end was trimmed by 4 bases and the J gene end by 3 bases; junction bases not matched to a gene: 10. The CDR3 has 15 amino acids. Germline CDR1 is SGDLS and CDR2 is YYNGEE. CDR3 DNA (partial): TGTGCCAGCAGCCCCGCACCCCGGGGGGTCTACGAG. The encoded protein is CASSPAPRGVYE. The complete CDR3 sequence is CASSPAPRGVYEQYF.

This clone was picked up many times. The read is 3 residues too short to cover the CDR3 end, so that end is filled in from the germline J gene. The chain recombines TRBV2 with TRBJ2-7; possible D gene TRBD2, 6 bases. Germline assignment: CDR1 SNHLY and CDR2 FYNNEI. The CDR3 spans 11 residues. The V and J ends lost 7 bases and 6 bases respectively, with 10 bases between them. The CDR3 here is CASIRGGEQYF. Incomplete CDR3 DNA: TGTGCCAGCATACGGGGAGGCGAG.

On this clone: Read sequence stops 3 residues before the CDR3 end, and the germline J gene provides the missing end. The identical CDR3 is also encoded by other nucleotide sequences in the sample. The chain uses TRBV18 and TRBJ2-7; the match to TRBD1 covers 8 bases. Trimming took 0 bases from V and 5 from J; bases not matched to a gene: 6. CDR3 size: 15 residues. Germline V gives CDR1 KGHSH, CDR2 LQKENI. CDR3 loop: CASSPPNDRGHEQYF. CDR3 DNA (partial): TGTGCCAGCTCACCACCGAACGACAGGGGACACGAG.

This clone was detected ten times or more. Incomplete CDR3 DNA: TGTGCCAGTAGTCCTGAGGGACTAGCGGAGGGAAGCTCCTACAATGAG. Amino acids: CASSPEGLAEGSSYNE. The whole CDR3 reads CASSPEGLAEGSSYNEQFF. This chain uses TRBV19 with TRBJ2-1, with TRBD2 matching over 11 bases. The read falls 3 residues short of the CDR3 end, and the missing part is taken from the germline J gene. Per germline, CDR1 LNHDA and CDR2 SQIVND (reference sequence). The CDR3 consists of 19 residues. The junction had 12 bases not matched to a gene; V was cut back by 5 bases and J by 0 bases.

This clone occurred many times. CDR3: CASSLQGEQYF. The sequenced part of the CDR3 DNA is TGTGCCAGCAGCTTACAGGGCGAG. The V call is TRBV7-3, the J call TRBJ2-7, with D tentatively TRBD1 (5 bases). Read coverage stops 3 residues before the CDR3 terminus; the germline J gene supplies the remainder. Germline CDR1 is SGHTA and CDR2 is FQGTGA. CDR3 length: 11 amino acids. V shed 2 bases and J shed 6 bases, with 5 bases lying between them.

In this sample, this clone turned up many times. The read terminates 3 residues ahead of where the CDR3 ends, so the germline J gene completes it. The chain couples TRBV13 to TRBJ1-2, with D perhaps TRBD1 (6 bases). Deletions cut 5 bases from V and 2 bases from J, with 9 bases between. Germline-derived CDR1 and CDR2 are PRHDT and FYEKMQ (reference sequence). CDR3 length: 13 residues. The CDR3 is CASSVQGNYGYTF. CDR3 DNA (partial): TGTGCCAGCAGCGTACAGGGAAACTATGGC. The complete variable domain, with remaining parts taken from reference TRBV13 and TRBJ1-2, reads AAGVIQSPRHLIKEKRETATLKCYPIPRHDTVYWYQQGPGQDPQFLISFYEKMQSDKGSIPDRFSAQQFSDYHSELNMSSLELGDSALYFCASSVQGNYGYTFGSGTRLTVV.

This clone was counted many times. Read sequence stops 3 residues before the CDR3 end, and the germline J gene provides the missing end. The gene calls are TRBV5-1 and TRBJ1-3; D unclear. Germline V gene data show CDR1 as SGHRS and CDR2 as YFSETQ. Trimming stripped 0 bases from V and 0 bases from J, with 4 bases between. The CDR3 is made up of 14 amino acids. The CDR3 sequence: CASSLDNSGNTIYF. The sequenced part of the CDR3 DNA is TGCGCCAGCAGCTTGGACAACTCTGGAAACACC.

Concerning this clone itself: Read data end 3 residues before the CDR3 end; the end is taken from the germline J gene. V usage is TRBV18 and J usage is TRBJ1-2, with TRBD1 matching over 7 bases. The CDR3 is 14 residues long. Germline V gene sequence: CDR1 KGHSH, CDR2 LQKENI. The DNA read from the CDR3 is TGTGCCAGCTCACTTACAGGGGATTCTTACGAC. This codes for CASSLTGDSYD. The CDR3 in full is CASSLTGDSYDYTF.

To note about this clone: The CDR3 is cut off 3 residues early in the read; its end comes from the germline J gene. This chain connects TRBV20-1 to TRBJ1-6; perhaps TRBD1 as D (6 bases). The germline V gene encodes CDR1 DFQATT and CDR2 SNEGSKA (reference sequence). This CDR3 has 16 residues. The ends were cut back, 2 bases at V and 5 bases at J, with 16 bases in the middle. CDR3 DNA (partial): TGCAGTGCTAGACCCCGGGACAAGGGGAATAATTCACCC. Protein: CSARPRDKGNNSP. In full, the CDR3 reads CSARPRDKGNNSPLHF.

This clone was picked up many times. Coverage ceases 3 residues before the CDR3 finishes, and the germline J gene fills in the end. V and J are TRBV2 and TRBJ2-3; 14 bases are a match to TRBD2. Looked up from germline, CDR1 is SNHLY and CDR2 is FYNNEI. V lost 10 bases to trimming and J lost 0 bases; unmatched junction nucleotides: 3. The CDR3 is 15 amino acids. The part of the CDR3 DNA that was read is TGTGCCAAAGGACTAGCGGGAGGTAGCACAGATACG. Translating gives CAKGLAGGSTDT. The complete CDR3 protein is CAKGLAGGSTDTQYF.